These 9 T cell receptor beta chains were sequenced from one sample in a study of T cell repertoires in cytomegalovirus infection. TCRdb reanalysed the reads using MiXCR and keeps one entry per CDR3 protein. The sample has approximately 50,000 distinct CDR3 sequences; around 20% are singletons. These receptors' antigens are unknown. Source: CD8+ T cells from cultured PBMCs, taken from culture after CMV antigen stimulation. These receptors originate from a human donor in good health (CMV status not recorded). Some clones in this sample may be carry-over from other donors' samples.

This clonotype has just a few counts. The chain has TRBV19 and TRBJ1-5; 7 nucleotides match TRBD1. Trimming took 9 bases from V and 0 from J; bases not matched to a gene: 8. CDR3 length: 15 amino acids. Germline V gives CDR1 LNHDA, CDR2 SQIVND (reference sequence). In nucleotides, the CDR3 is TGTGCCAGCCGCCAGAACAGGGGTAGCAATCAGCCCCAGCATTTT. Amino acids: CASRQNRGSNQPQHF.

In its sample, this clonotype was seen many times. The chain recombines TRBV7-8 with TRBJ2-7; a possible D gene is TRBD1 (6 bases). This CDR3 comprises 14 residues. The germline V gene has CDR1 SGHVS and CDR2 FQNEAQ. Trimming took off 4 bases at V and 6 bases at J, with 16 bases between the two ends. The CDR3 DNA reads as TGTGCCAGCAGCTCTAGCTCAGGGGAAACCGAGCAGTACTTC. Translation gives CASSSSSGETEQYF. Filled out from reference TRBV7-8 and TRBJ2-7, the complete variable domain reads GAGVSQSPRYKVAKRGQDVALRCDPISGHVSLFWYQQALGQGPEFLTYFQNEAQLDKSGLPSDRFFAERPEGSVSTLKIQRTQQEDSAVYLCASSSSSGETEQYFGPGTRLTVT.

This CDR3 is CASSLGRVLQFF. The CDR3 bases are TGTGCCAGCAGCTTAGGCCGGGTCTTGCAGTTCTTC. This chain uses TRBV7-2 with TRBJ2-1; D remains unclear. The CDR3 runs to 12 residues. Germline V CDR1 and CDR2: SGHTA, FQGNSA. The ends were cut back, 1 base at V and 12 bases at J, with 10 bases in the middle.

This sequence joins TRBV7-9 and TRBJ2-1; TRBD2 matches at 8 bases. The germline V gene encodes CDR1 SEHNR and CDR2 FQNEAQ (reference sequence). Trimming took 5 bases from V and 0 from J; bases not matched to a gene: 6. This CDR3 is 16 amino acids long. The CDR3 bases are TGTGCCAGCAGCCCTCCCAGCGGGAGCTCCTACAATGAGCAGTTCTTC. Translated, it gives CASSPPSGSSYNEQFF. Full variable domain (outside the CDR3, taken from reference TRBV7-9 and TRBJ2-1): DTGVSQNPRHKITKRGQNVTFRCDPISEHNRLYWYRQTLGQGPEFLTYFQNEAQLEKSRLLSDRFSAERPKGSFSTLEIQRTEQGDSAMYLCASSPPSGSSYNEQFFGPGTRLTVL.

There are many counts of this clonotype. The rearrangement links TRBV7-8 to TRBJ1-6; D is undetermined. The CDR3 consists of 15 residues. With 5 bases removed from V and 0 bases from J, the gap between germline ends came to 8 bases. Germline V gene lookup returns CDR1 SGHVS and CDR2 FQNEAQ. CDR3 sequence reads: CASSETGSYNSPLHF. CDR3 nucleotide sequence: TGTGCCAGCAGCGAGACGGGCTCCTATAATTCACCCCTCCACTTT.

A few counts support this clonotype. DNA of the CDR3: TGTGCCAGCAGTCGGGGAAACGAGCAGTACTTC. Its protein product is CASSRGNEQYF. V is TRBV9 and J is TRBJ2-7; D perhaps matches TRBD2 (5 bases). From germline, CDR1 is SGDLS and CDR2 YYNGEE. The CDR3 has 11 amino acids. The V gene lost 5 bases and the J gene lost 5 bases, with 8 bases spanning the gap.

There are a few counts of this clonotype. The genes are TRBV12-3 or TRBV12-4 and TRBJ2-7; 10 nucleotides line up with TRBD2. V lost 6 bases and J lost 5; bases outside the gene matches: 13. The CDR3 is made up of 16 amino acids. The DNA for the CDR3 is TGTGCCAGCAGAATTAGCGGGGGGCCTTCACGGGACGAGCAGTACTTC. Amino acids: CASRISGGPSRDEQYF.

CDR3 sequence (DNA): TGTGCCAGCAGCTTTGCCAGACAGGGTTTAGGAGAGACCCAGTACTTC. Protein sequence: CASSFARQGLGETQYF. This chain joins TRBV5-4 and TRBJ2-5; TRBD1 matches 7 bases. Unmatched junction bases numbered 11, after V lost 2 bases and J lost 4 bases. CDR3 length: 16 residues. Per the germline V gene, CDR1 is SGHNT and CDR2 is YYREEE (reference sequence).

This clonotype was recorded a few times. The CDR3 region is CASSQVQGEKNEQYF. The CDR3 DNA follows: TGCGCCAGCAGCCAAGTTCAGGGGGAGAAGAACGAGCAGTACTTC. The chain couples TRBV4-1 to TRBJ2-7; 7 positions match TRBD1. Unmatched junction bases numbered 8, after V lost 1 base and J lost 5 bases. The germline gives CDR1 MGHRA, CDR2 YSYEKL. The CDR3 covers 15 residues.